This T cell receptor (beta chain) was recorded in a study of blood T cells in healthy people across ages (dated by TCRdb to the mid-2010s). With respect to the entire study: In model experiments, roughly one uniquely barcoded TCR beta cDNA molecule per two T cells was captured by template switching. The study measured age-related changes in TCR beta repertoire diversity using deep sequencing normalized with unique cDNA molecular identifiers. The donors were divided into four age groups: young (average about 15 years), middle-aged (approximately 39), aged (around 67) and long-lived (about 84). To avoid experimental bias, donors of different ages were randomly spread across the sequencing lanes. The study analyzed two additional independent replicas of 1 million unique cDNA reads from the same blood draw for two donors, one aged 18 to 30 and one aged 80 or older.

The donors were a few dozen Caucasian individuals from Russia, aged about 6 to 100 years, who were systemically healthy. Approximately 10 milliliters of peripheral blood were collected from each donor into EDTA-treated Vacutainer tubes. Ficoll-Paque density-gradient centrifugation was used to isolate PBMCs, with at least 6 million obtained per sample. Trizol reagent was used to extract total RNA from the PBMCs, yielding at least 5.5 micrograms per sample. For every donor, flow cytometry on a PBMC aliquot measured the percentage of naive CD45RAhigh/CD27high T cells. The library was prepared using 5' RACE. This sample was sequenced with an Illumina HiSeq 2500. A second PCR of about 6 to 11 cycles was run with a J-beta primer mix and a sample-barcoded 5' primer. A unique molecular identifier was introduced onto each TCR beta cDNA molecule by a template-switch 5' adaptor carrying 12 random nucleotides. At least 2.5 million CDR3-containing paired-end reads were obtained from each sample. First-strand cDNA was synthesized from all RNA with the Mint cDNA synthesis kit, primed by a TRBC-specific oligonucleotide. All cDNA was treated with uracil-DNA glycosylase and then went through a first 18-cycle PCR with the universal primers M1SS and BC2_uni_R. The source study handled its data this way. For normalization, 1 million high-quality reads, each with a distinct molecular identifier, were randomly selected from each sample. Reads with shared molecular identifiers were discarded instead of being binned into consensus sequences. CDR3 identification, clonotype clustering and error correction used MiTCR with a Q25 quality threshold and the strictest error-elimination algorithm. A nonparametric unseen species model with Euler transformation was used to estimate lower-bound total TCR beta diversity. TCRdb cleaned the public reads at Q25 with fastp, built clones with MiXCR and kept in-frame beta chains. Under each unique CDR3 protein, matching rows form one entry showing the most common genes and DNA. These V and J calls are TCRdb output, not the study's own analysis. This sample has 1.5 million or so distinct CDR3 sequences in its table, and 42% of those were observed once. 4% of the sample lies in the top ten.

CDR1 is given as SEHNR and CDR2 as FQNEAQ, both from the germline V gene (reference sequence). The CDR3 sequence holds 18 residues, the cysteine and phenylalanine included. The retained sequence is limited to the CDR3, 54 bases, with the frame set at the first base. V is clipped by 2 bases and J by 4 bases, and the sequence between their germline boundaries is 23 bases long. The full study reports these points: Observed TCR beta diversity correlated strongly with the percentage of naive T cells measured by flow cytometry. Donor CMV infection status was unknown, potentially confounding age-related changes in expanded clonotypes. Since profiling was done on bulk unsorted PBMCs, naive and antigen-experienced compartments could not be conclusively compared. Observed TCR beta diversity per million T cells fell roughly linearly with age, and a significant reduction was already apparent by age roughly 40. Total diversity estimates from one million sequenced T cells were considered lower bounds and underestimates. Compared with the aged group, more naive CD4+ T cells, fewer expanded clones and increased TCR diversity were shown by the long-lived group, suggesting age selection.

As to this clonotype: Its antigen remains unidentified. The record has no base qualities; no much larger clone is one base away.

Sequenced: blood. The receptor's source is a woman between 18 and 29 years old in good health. The V and J genes are TRBV7-9 and TRBJ2-5; TRBD1 is possibly the D segment (5 matching bases). The CDR3 is CASSLSNPPFIGAETQYF. The DNA sequence is TGTGCCAGCAGCTTATCTAACCCTCCTTTCATTGGGGCAGAGACCCAGTACTTC.